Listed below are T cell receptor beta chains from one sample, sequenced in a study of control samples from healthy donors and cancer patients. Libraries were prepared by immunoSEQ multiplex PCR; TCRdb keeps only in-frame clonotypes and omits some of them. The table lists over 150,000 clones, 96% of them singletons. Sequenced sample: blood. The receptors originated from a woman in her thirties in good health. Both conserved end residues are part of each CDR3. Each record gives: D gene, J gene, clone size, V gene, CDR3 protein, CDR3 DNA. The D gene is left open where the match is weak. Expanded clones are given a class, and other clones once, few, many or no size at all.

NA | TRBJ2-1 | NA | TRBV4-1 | CASSQRWEQGVNEQFF | TGCGCCAGCAGCCAACGGTGGGAACAGGGAGTCAATGAGCAGTTCTTC
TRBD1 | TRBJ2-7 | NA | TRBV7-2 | CASSLLRDRVNEQYF | TGTGCCAGCAGCTTGCTCCGGGACAGGGTGAACGAGCAGTACTTC
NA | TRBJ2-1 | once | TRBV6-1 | CASSEWANTYNEQFF | TGTGCCAGCAGTGAATGGGCAAATACCTACAATGAGCAGTTCTTC
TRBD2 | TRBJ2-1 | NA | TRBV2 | CASSERAGTYNEQFF | TGTGCCAGCAGTGAACGAGCGGGAACCTACAATGAGCAGTTCTTC
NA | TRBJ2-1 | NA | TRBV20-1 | CSASGAASSYNEQFF | TGCAGTGCTAGTGGAGCGGCCAGCTCCTACAATGAGCAGTTCTTC
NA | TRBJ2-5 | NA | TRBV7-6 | CASSLGGGQRFQETQYF | TGTGCCAGCAGCTTGGGTGGAGGACAGCGCTTTCAAGAGACCCAGTACTTC
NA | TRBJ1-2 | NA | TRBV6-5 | CASSPDRTNYGYTF | TGTGCCAGCAGTCCGGACAGAACTAACTATGGCTACACCTTC
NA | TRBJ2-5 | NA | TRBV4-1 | CASSQVGIRAVETQYF | TGCGCCAGCAGCCAAGTGGGGATTCGGGCAGTGGAGACCCAGTACTTC
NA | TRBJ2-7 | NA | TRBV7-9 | CASSSTFTSSYEQYF | TGTGCCAGCAGCTCTACTTTTACTAGCAGCTACGAGCAGTACTTC
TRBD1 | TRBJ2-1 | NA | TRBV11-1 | CASSLPTGHEQFF | TGTGCCAGCAGCTTACCGACAGGGCATGAGCAGTTCTTC
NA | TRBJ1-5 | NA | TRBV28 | CASRESNQPQHF | TGTGCCAGCAGAGAGAGCAATCAGCCCCAGCATTTT
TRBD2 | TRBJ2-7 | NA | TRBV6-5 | CASAATSDYEQYF | TGTGCCAGCGCAGCGACTAGCGATTACGAGCAGTACTTC
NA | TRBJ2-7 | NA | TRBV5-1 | CASSLALATISYEQYF | TGCGCCAGCAGCTTGGCGCTAGCCACCATATCCTACGAGCAGTACTTC
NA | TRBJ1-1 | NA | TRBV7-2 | CASSLSAVPNTEAFF | TGTGCCAGCAGCTTATCGGCGGTTCCGAACACTGAAGCTTTCTTT
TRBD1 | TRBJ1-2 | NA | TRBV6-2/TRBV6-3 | CASSYRGHYGYTF | TGTGCCAGCAGTTACAGGGGGCACTATGGCTACACCTTC
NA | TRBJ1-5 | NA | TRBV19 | CASSLENYSNQPQHF | TGTGCCAGTAGTTTAGAGAATTATAGCAATCAGCCCCAGCATTTT
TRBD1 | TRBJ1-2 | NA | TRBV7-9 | CASSFTTGEHYGYTF | TGTGCCAGCAGCTTCACGACAGGGGAACACTATGGCTACACCTTC
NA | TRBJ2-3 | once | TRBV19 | CASSTTGGGDTQYF | TGTGCCAGTAGTACCACCGGGGGCGGGGATACGCAGTATTTT
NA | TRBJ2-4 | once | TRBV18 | CASSTTGRGAKNIQYF | TGTGCCAGCTCAACAACAGGGCGAGGGGCCAAAAACATTCAGTACTTC
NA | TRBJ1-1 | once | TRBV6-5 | CASGQRGRTEAFF | TGTGCCAGCGGACAACGGGGGCGAACTGAAGCTTTCTTT
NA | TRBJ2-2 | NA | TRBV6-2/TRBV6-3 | CASSYVRTGELFF | TGTGCCAGCAGTTACGTTCGCACCGGGGAGCTGTTTTTT
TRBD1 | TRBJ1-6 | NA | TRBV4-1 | CASSQEQGAVSPLHF | TGCGCCAGCAGCCAAGAACAGGGGGCGGTTTCACCCCTCCACTTT
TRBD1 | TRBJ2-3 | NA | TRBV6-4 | CASSVAGGSDTQYF | TGTGCCAGCAGTGTGGCAGGGGGATCAGATACGCAGTATTTT
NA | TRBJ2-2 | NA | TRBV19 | CASSIGPRRDSNTGELFF | TGTGCCAGTAGTATAGGCCCCCGGCGGGACAGCAACACCGGGGAGCTGTTTTTT